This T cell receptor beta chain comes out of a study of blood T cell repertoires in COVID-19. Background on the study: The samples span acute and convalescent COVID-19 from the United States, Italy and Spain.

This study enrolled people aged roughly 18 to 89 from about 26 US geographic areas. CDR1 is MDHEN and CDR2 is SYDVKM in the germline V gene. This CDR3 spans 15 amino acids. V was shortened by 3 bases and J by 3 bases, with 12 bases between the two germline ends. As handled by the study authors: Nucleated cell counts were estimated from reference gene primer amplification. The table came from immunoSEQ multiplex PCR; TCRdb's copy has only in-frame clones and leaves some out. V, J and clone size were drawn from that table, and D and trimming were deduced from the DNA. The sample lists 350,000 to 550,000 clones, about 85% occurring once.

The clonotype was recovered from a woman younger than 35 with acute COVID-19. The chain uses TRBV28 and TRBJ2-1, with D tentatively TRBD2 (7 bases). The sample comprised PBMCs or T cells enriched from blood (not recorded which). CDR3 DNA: TGTGCCAGCAGTTTCCCAGGGGACTACTACAATGAGCAGTTCTTC. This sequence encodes CASSFPGDYYNEQFF.